The present T cell receptor (beta chain) was sequenced within a study of shared clonotypes between healthy human individuals. Study conclusions and caveats: Specimens sampled were limited to blood, with tissue repertoires likely differing. It was the non-shared clonotypes that had lower generation probabilities than clonotypes shared by all four donors.

Germline loops: CDR1 MNHEY, CDR2 SVGAGI. V gave up 6 bases and J gave up 8 bases, with 16 bases separating them. The CDR3 runs to 13 residues. Division of CD4+ cells produced a CD45RA+ naive subset and a CD45RA-negative memory subset. A word on this clone: As yet, its antigen is unknown.

The table came from immunoSEQ multiplex PCR; TCRdb's copy has only in-frame clones and leaves some out. The sample carries hundreds of thousands of clones, 73% recorded once. This receptor was taken from a young woman in good health. This chain connects TRBV6-5 to TRBJ1-2, with D possibly being TRBD1 (6 bases). The material sequenced was memory CD4+ T cells sorted from blood. This sample's subset: CD45RA-negative fraction. CDR3 sequence reads: CASSPSGARGYTF. The CDR3 nucleotides are TGTGCCAGCAGCCCCTCGGGGGCGCGGGGCTACACCTTC.